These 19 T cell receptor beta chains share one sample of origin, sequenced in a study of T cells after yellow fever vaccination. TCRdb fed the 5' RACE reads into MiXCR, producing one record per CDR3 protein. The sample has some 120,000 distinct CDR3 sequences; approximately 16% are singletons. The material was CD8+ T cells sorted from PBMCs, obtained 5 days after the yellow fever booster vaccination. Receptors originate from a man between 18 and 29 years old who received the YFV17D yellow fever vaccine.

This chain's CDR3 is CASSPQGADVPFF. DNA of the CDR3: TGTGCCAGCTCCCCACAGGGGGCCGACGTTCCGTTCTTC. This rearrangement joins TRBV2 to TRBJ2-1; TRBD1 agrees at 9 bases. The germline gives CDR1 SNHLY, CDR2 FYNNEI. V gave up 8 bases and J gave up 15 bases; unmatched junction bases: 14. The CDR3 has 13 amino acids.

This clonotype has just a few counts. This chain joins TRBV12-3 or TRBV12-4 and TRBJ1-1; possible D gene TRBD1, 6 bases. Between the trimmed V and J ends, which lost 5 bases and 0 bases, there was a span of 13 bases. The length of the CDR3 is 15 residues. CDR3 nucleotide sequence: TGTGCCAGCAGTAACCAGGGGCTCCTGAACACTGAAGCTTTCTTT. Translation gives CASSNQGLLNTEAFF.

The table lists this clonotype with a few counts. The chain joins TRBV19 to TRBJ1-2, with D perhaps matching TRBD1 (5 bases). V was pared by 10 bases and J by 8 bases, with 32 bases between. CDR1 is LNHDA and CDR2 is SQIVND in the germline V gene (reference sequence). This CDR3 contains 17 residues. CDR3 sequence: CATQSPRDGGNVYGYTF. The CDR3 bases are TGTGCCACTCAATCACCCCGGGACGGGGGGAACGTCTACGGCTACACCTTC.

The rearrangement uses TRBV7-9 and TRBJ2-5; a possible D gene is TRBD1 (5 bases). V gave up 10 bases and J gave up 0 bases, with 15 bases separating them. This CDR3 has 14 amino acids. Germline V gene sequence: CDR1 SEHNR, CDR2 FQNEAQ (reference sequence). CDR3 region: CATSNPGYQETQYF. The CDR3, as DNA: TGTGCCACCTCCAACCCAGGGTACCAAGAGACCCAGTACTTC.

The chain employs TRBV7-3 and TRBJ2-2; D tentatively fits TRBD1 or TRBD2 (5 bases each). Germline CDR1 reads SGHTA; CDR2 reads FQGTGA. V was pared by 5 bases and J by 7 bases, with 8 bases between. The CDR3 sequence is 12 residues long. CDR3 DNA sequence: TGTGCCAGCAGCACTGGGGGCGGGGAGCTGTTTTTT. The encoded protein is CASSTGGGELFF. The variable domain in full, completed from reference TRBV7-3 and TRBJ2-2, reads GAGVSQTPSNKVTEKGKYVELRCDPISGHTALYWYRQSLGQGPEFLIYFQGTGAADDSGLPNDRFFAVRPEGSVSTLKIQRTERGDSAVYLCASSTGGGELFFGEGSRLTVL.

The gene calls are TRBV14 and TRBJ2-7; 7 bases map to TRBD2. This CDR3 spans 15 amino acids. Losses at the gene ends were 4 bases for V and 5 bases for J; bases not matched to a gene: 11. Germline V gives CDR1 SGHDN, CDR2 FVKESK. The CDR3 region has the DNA TGTGCCAGCAGCCTCTGGTTGGGGGGGAAAAACGAGCAGTACTTC. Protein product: CASSLWLGGKNEQYF. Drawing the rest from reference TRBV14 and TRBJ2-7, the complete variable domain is EAGVTQFPSHSVIEKGQTVTLRCDPISGHDNLYWYRRVMGKEIKFLLHFVKESKQDESGMPNNRFLAERTGGTYSTLKVQPAELEDSGVYFCASSLWLGGKNEQYFGPGTRLTVT.

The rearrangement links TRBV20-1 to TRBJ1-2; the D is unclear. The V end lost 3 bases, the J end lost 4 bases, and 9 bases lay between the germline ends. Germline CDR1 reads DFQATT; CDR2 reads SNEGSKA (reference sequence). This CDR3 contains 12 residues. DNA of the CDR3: TGCAGTGCTAGTTGGCAGGCCTATGGCTACACCTTC. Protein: CSASWQAYGYTF.

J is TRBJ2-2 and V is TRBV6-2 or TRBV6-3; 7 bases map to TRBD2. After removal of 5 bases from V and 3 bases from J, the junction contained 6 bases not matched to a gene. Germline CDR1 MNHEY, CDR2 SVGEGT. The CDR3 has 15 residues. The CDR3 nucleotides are TGTGCCAGCAGTCCTGGGACTACCGACACCGGGGAGCTGTTTTTT. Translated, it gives CASSPGTTDTGELFF.

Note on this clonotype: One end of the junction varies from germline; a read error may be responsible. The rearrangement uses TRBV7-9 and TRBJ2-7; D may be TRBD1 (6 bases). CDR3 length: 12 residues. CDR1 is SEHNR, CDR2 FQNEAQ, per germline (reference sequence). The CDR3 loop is CASSLGDDRSQF. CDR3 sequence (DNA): TGTGCCAGCAGCTTAGGGGACGACAGGTCCCAATTC.

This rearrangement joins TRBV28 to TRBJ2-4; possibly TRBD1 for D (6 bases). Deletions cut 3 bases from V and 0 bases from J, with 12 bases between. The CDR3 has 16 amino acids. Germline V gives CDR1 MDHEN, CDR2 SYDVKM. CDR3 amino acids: CASSLLTGVAKNIQYF. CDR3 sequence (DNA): TGTGCCAGCAGTTTGTTGACAGGCGTAGCCAAAAACATTCAGTACTTC.

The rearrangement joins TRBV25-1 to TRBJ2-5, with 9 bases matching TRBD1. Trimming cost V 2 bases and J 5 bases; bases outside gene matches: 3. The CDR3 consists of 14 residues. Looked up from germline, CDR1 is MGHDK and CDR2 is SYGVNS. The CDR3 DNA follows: TGTGCCAGCAGTGAAGACAGGGGGATGGAGACCCAGTACTTC. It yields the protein CASSEDRGMETQYF.

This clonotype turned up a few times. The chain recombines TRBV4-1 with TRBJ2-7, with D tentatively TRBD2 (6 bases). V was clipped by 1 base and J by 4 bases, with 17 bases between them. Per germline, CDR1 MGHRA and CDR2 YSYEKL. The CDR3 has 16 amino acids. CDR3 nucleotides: TGCGCCAGCAGCCAAGTCCGCGGGGTAACTGTTTACGAGCAGTACTTC. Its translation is CASSQVRGVTVYEQYF.

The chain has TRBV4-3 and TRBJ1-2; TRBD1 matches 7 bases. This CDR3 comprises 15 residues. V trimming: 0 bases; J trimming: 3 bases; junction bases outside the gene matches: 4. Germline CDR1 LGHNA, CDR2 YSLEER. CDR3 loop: CASSQDVGTDYGYTF. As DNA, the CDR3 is TGCGCCAGCAGCCAAGATGTAGGGACAGACTATGGCTACACCTTC.

Written as DNA, the CDR3 is TGTGCCACCAGTGACGGGGGGGTGCGTTTCGATGAGCAGTTCTTC. It codes for CATSDGGVRFDEQFF. The chain links TRBV24-1 to TRBJ2-1, with 8 bases fitting TRBD2. Per germline, CDR1 KGHDR and CDR2 SFDVKD. CDR3 size: 15 residues. V was clipped by 4 bases and J by 8 bases; unmatched bases: 9.

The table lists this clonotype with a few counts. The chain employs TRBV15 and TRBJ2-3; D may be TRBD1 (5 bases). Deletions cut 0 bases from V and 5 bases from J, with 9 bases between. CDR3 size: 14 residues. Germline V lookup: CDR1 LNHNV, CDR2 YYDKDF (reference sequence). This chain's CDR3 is CATSRDAGLDTQYF. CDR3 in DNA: TGTGCCACCAGCAGAGATGCAGGGTTAGATACGCAGTATTTT.

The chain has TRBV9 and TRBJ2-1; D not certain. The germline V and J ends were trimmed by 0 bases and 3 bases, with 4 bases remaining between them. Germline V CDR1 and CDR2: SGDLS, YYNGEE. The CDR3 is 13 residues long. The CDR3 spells CASSVEDYNEQFF. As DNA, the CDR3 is TGTGCCAGCAGCGTAGAGGACTACAATGAGCAGTTCTTC. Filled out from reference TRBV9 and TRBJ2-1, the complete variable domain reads DSGVTQTPKHLITATGQRVTLRCSPRSGDLSVYWYQQSLDQGLQFLIQYYNGEERAKGNILERFSAQQFPDLHSELNLSSLELGDSALYFCASSVEDYNEQFFGPGTRLTVL.

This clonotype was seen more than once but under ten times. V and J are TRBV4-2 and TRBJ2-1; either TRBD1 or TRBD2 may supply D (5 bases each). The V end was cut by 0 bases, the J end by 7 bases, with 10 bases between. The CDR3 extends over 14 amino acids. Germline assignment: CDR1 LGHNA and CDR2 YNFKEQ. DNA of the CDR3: TGTGCCAGCAGCCAAGATTGGGGGATTAATGAGCAGTTCTTC. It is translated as CASSQDWGINEQFF.

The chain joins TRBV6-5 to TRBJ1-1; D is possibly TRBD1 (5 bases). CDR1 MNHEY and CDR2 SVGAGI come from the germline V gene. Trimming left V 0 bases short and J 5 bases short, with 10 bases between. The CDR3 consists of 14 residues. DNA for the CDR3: TGTGCCAGCAGTTACTCAGGGGTAGAAACTGAAGCTTTCTTT. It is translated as CASSYSGVETEAFF.

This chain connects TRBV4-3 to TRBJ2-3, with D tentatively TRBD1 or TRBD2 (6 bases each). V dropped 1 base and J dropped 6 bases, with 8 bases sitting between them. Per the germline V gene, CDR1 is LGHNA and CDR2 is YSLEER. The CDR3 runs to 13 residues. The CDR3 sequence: CASSQGGGDTQYF. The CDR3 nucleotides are TGCGCCAGCAGCCAAGGAGGGGGGGATACGCAGTATTTT.